The entry that follows covers one TCR beta chain sequence. Its antigen remains unknown. This sample is drawn from a study of cytomegalovirus exposure and HLA in healthy donors. Study-level points and caveats: TCR beta V- and J-gene trimming was later associated with a missense DCLRE1C variant.

CDR1 KGHSH and CDR2 LQKENI come from the germline V gene. This CDR3 is built from 14 residues. The V gene lost 6 bases and the J gene lost 4 bases, with 13 bases spanning the gap. A multiplex PCR was run with 60 Vbeta primers and 13 Jbeta primers. Generated by immunoSEQ multiplex PCR, the TCRdb table keeps only in-frame clones and is missing some. The table records around 100,000 clones, about 71% of them present only once. The chain links TRBV18 to TRBJ1-5; D uncertain. The receptor comes from a woman between 50 and 59 years old in good health and CMV-seronegative. Material for sequencing was PBMCs. Here the CDR3 reads CASSPGITNQPQHF. As DNA, the CDR3 is TGTGCCAGCTCCCCCGGGATCACGAATCAGCCCCAGCATTTT.